Included here is one T cell receptor beta chain sequence, with context. Its specificity is not known. The data were obtained in a study of T-cell memory formation after mild COVID-19. From the 5' RACE reads, TCRdb called clonotypes with MiXCR, one entry per CDR3 protein. The data show under 300,000 distinct CDR3 sequences, about 16% seen once. Study-wide results and caveats: Contracting CD4+ clones sat mainly in CM and EM; CD8+ in EMRA.

This CDR3 is built from 15 residues. Germline lookup yields CDR1 PRHDT and CDR2 FYEKMQ (reference sequence). The V and J ends lost 4 bases and 0 bases respectively, with 11 bases between them. The chain carries TRBV13 and TRBJ2-3, with D tentatively TRBD2 (6 bases). The TCR sequence derives from a man younger than 30 who had mild COVID-19 (a few samples of this study predate the infection). Cell type and time point are not known. Sequenced: PBMCs or a T cell subset sorted from them (not recorded which). The CDR3 nucleotides are TGTGCCAGCAGCTCCAAGGCGGGAAGCACAGATACGCAGTATTTT. This codes for CASSSKAGSTDTQYF. Combining the CDR3 with reference TRBV13 and TRBJ2-3 gives the whole variable domain AAGVIQSPRHLIKEKRETATLKCYPIPRHDTVYWYQQGPGQDPQFLISFYEKMQSDKGSIPDRFSAQQFSDYHSELNMSSLELGDSALYFCASSSKAGSTDTQYFGPGTRLTVL.